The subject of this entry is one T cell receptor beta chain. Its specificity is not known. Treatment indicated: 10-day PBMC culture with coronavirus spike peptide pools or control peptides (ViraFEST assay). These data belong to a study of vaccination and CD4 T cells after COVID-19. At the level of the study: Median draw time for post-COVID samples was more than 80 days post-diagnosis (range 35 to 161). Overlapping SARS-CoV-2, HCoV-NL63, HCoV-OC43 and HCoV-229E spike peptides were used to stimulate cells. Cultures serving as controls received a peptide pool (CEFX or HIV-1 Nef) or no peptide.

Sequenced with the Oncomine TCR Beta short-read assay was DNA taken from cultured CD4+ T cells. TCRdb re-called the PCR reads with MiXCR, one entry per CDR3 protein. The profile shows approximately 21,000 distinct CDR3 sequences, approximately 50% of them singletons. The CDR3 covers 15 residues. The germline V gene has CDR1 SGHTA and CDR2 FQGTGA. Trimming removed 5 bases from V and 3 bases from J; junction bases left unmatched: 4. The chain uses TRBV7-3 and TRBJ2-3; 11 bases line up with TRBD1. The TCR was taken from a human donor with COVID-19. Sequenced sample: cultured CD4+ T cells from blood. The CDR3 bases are TGTGCCAGCAGCGGACAGGGGGCCATAACAGATACGCAGTATTTT. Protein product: CASSGQGAITDTQYF.